This T cell receptor beta chain was documented in a study of shared clonotypes between healthy human individuals. For every subset, genomic DNA was evenly distributed across several immunoSEQ plates. Method: immunoSEQ multiplex PCR; TCRdb's copy keeps in-frame clones and lacks some. The repertoire has some 2,500,000 clones, 80% to 95% of them found once; the top ten carry around 0.35%. The study's findings and limits: The study generally estimated greater richness for naive than memory subsets.

In the case of this clone: Its antigen remains unknown.

The sample taken for sequencing was naive CD4+ T cells from PBMCs. Specified subset: CD45RA+ positively selected. This TCR derives from a man between 18 and 35 years old in good health. Some clones in this sample may be carry-over from other donors' samples.

The CDR3 loop is CAISFTGDPLNTEAFF. CDR3 nucleotides: TGTGCCATCAGCTTTACAGGGGACCCCTTGAACACTGAAGCTTTCTTT. The chain joins TRBV10-3 to TRBJ1-1; 7 nucleotides match TRBD1. Germline trimming cut 6 bases from V and 0 bases from J; bases unmatched to any gene: 10. The CDR3 covers 16 residues. Per germline, CDR1 ENHRY and CDR2 SYGVKD.